The next 21 T cell receptor beta chains were all read from a single sample in a study of cytomegalovirus exposure and HLA in healthy donors. PCR primers comprised 60 Vbeta and 13 Jbeta primers. TCRdb keeps only in-frame clones here, not all; method: immunoSEQ multiplex PCR. The sample holds approximately 170,000 clones, 80% to 85% seen once. Sequencing was performed on PBMCs. These receptors were taken from a human donor in good health.

The chain links TRBV10-3 to TRBJ1-1; no clear D. Between the trimmed V and J ends, which lost 2 bases and 10 bases, there was a span of 11 bases. The CDR3 sequence is 12 residues long. Germline V gene lookup returns CDR1 ENHRY and CDR2 SYGVKD. In DNA, the CDR3 is TGTGCCATCAGTGAGCCGAGTAGAGGAGCTTTCTTT. As protein: CAISEPSRGAFF.

V is TRBV4-1 and J is TRBJ2-1; TRBD1 is a possible D gene (6 bases). The CDR3 runs 19 residues. The ends were cut back, 1 base at V and 3 bases at J, with 22 bases in the middle. CDR1 and CDR2 from the germline V gene are MGHRA and YSYEKL. In DNA, the CDR3 is TGCGCCAGCAGCCAAGTGGGGATCGGCTCTGAGGGGGACTACAATGAGCAGTTCTTC. It specifies CASSQVGIGSEGDYNEQFF.

This chain joins TRBV5-4 and TRBJ2-2; TRBD2 aligns across 13 bases. V lost 4 bases to trimming and J lost 5 bases; unmatched junction nucleotides: 5. This CDR3 has 16 residues. CDR1 and CDR2 (germline): SGHNT, YYREEE (reference sequence). The CDR3 sequence is CASSVRLAGGTGELFF. The CDR3 DNA follows: TGTGCCAGCAGCGTCCGACTAGCGGGGGGAACCGGGGAGCTGTTTTTT.

The chain links TRBV27 to TRBJ1-3; D is perhaps TRBD1 (6 bases). Germline V gene lookup returns CDR1 MNHEY and CDR2 SMNVEV (reference sequence). The CDR3 is made up of 14 amino acids. Between the trimmed V and J ends, which lost 7 bases and 4 bases, there was a span of 14 bases. As DNA, the CDR3 is TGTGCCAGCAAATATTACAGGGCAGGAAACACCATATATTTT. As protein: CASKYYRAGNTIYF.

This clone was observed a few times. V gene TRBV5-4 combines with J gene TRBJ2-7, with D possibly being TRBD1 (5 bases). V lost 0 bases, J lost 0 bases, and 10 bases lay in between. This CDR3 is built from 15 residues. Germline-derived CDR1 and CDR2 are SGHNT and YYREEE (reference sequence). The CDR3 coding sequence is TGTGCCAGCAGCTTGGAAAGGGGATCCTCCTACGAGCAGTACTTC. It is translated as CASSLERGSSYEQYF.

The chain combines TRBV5-4 with TRBJ1-6; D ambiguous. CDR1 and CDR2 (germline): SGHNT, YYREEE (reference sequence). V was clipped by 0 bases and J by 7 bases, with 11 bases between them. This CDR3 is 15 amino acids long. The CDR3 is CASSLALGSNSPLHF. The CDR3 nucleotides read TGTGCCAGCAGCTTGGCCCTGGGTAGCAATTCACCCCTCCACTTT.

The V call is TRBV5-1, the J call TRBJ1-5; D might be TRBD1 (6 bases). Germline CDR1 reads SGHRS; CDR2 reads YFSETQ. This CDR3 has 19 amino acids. V was shortened by 0 bases and J by 0 bases, with 19 bases between the two germline ends. The CDR3 spells CASSLEITGTHYSNQPQHF. In DNA form, the CDR3 reads TGCGCCAGCAGCTTGGAGATAACCGGGACACATTATAGCAATCAGCCCCAGCATTTT.

The chain uses TRBV19 and TRBJ2-7; the match to TRBD2 covers 7 bases. The trim removed 4 bases at V and 2 bases at J, leaving 8 bases unmatched. The CDR3 length is 15 residues. From germline, CDR1 is LNHDA and CDR2 SQIVND (reference sequence). CDR3 loop: CASSNPPGGTYEQYF. CDR3 DNA: TGTGCCAGTAGTAACCCCCCGGGAGGTACCTACGAGCAGTACTTC.

The CDR3 loop reads CASSLMTGGGVEKLFF. The DNA for the CDR3 is TGTGCCAGCAGCCTGATGACGGGTGGGGGCGTTGAAAAACTGTTTTTT. V gene TRBV11-2 combines with J gene TRBJ1-4, with TRBD1 as a possible D gene (6 bases). Trimming cost V 5 bases and J 7 bases, with 20 bases left between them. There are 16 residues in the CDR3. The germline V gene has CDR1 SGHAT and CDR2 FQNNGV. Supplemented by reference TRBV11-2 and TRBJ1-4, the full variable domain reads EAGVAQSPRYKIIEKRQSVAFWCNPISGHATLYWYQQILGQGPKLLIQFQNNGVVDDSQLPKDRFSAERLKGVDSTLKIQPAKLEDSAVYLCASSLMTGGGVEKLFFGSGTQLSVL.

The rearrangement joins TRBV27 to TRBJ2-2; D ambiguous. The CDR3 runs 14 residues. The V gene lost 2 bases and the J gene lost 1 base, with 5 bases spanning the gap. Germline V gene sequence: CDR1 MNHEY, CDR2 SMNVEV (reference sequence). CDR3 coding DNA: TGTGCCAGCAGTTTAGTTAGGAACACCGGGGAGCTGTTTTTT. It is translated as CASSLVRNTGELFF.

This rearrangement joins TRBV5-6 to TRBJ2-3; 9 bases agree with TRBD2. CDR3 length equals 16 residues. Germline loops: CDR1 SGHDT, CDR2 YYEEEE. With V trimmed by 0 bases and J by 2 bases, 4 bases remained unmatched. Written as DNA, the CDR3 is TGTGCCAGCAGCTTGGGAGCGGGGGGCATCACAGATACGCAGTATTTT. This encodes CASSLGAGGITDTQYF.

The V call is TRBV5-1, the J call TRBJ1-6; no firm D call. Germline loops: CDR1 SGHRS, CDR2 YFSETQ. Between the trimmed V and J ends, which lost 4 bases and 5 bases, there was a span of 13 bases. There are 15 residues in the CDR3. CDR3 region: CASSLGSPHNSPLHF. As DNA, the CDR3 is TGCGCCAGCAGCCTGGGGAGTCCCCATAATTCACCCCTCCACTTT.

The chain recombines TRBV9 with TRBJ2-1; 7 positions agree with TRBD2. Germline lookup yields CDR1 SGDLS and CDR2 YYNGEE. V dropped 3 bases and J dropped 4; count of bases not matched to a gene: 7. The length of the CDR3 is 15 residues. DNA for the CDR3: TGTGCCAGCAGCGAGGAGCCTAGCGGATACAATGAGCAGTTCTTC. Translating it yields CASSEEPSGYNEQFF.

Here the CDR3 DNA reads TGCGCCAGCAGCTGGGGACAGGGGCCCCGCCCGCAGTACTTC. It specifies CASSWGQGPRPQYF. The genes are TRBV5-1 and TRBJ2-7; 10 bases line up with TRBD1. Unmatched junction bases numbered 9, after V lost 3 bases and J lost 9 bases. CDR3 size: 14 residues. CDR1 is SGHRS and CDR2 is YFSETQ in the germline V gene.

CDR3 in DNA: TGTGCCATCAGTGAGTCGACAGGGCACTATGGCTACACCTTC. Amino acids: CAISESTGHYGYTF. The gene calls are TRBV10-3 and TRBJ1-2; 7 nucleotides match TRBD1. CDR1 ENHRY and CDR2 SYGVKD come from the germline V gene. Trimming cost V 0 bases and J 3 bases; bases outside gene matches: 1. The CDR3 runs to 14 residues.

V usage is TRBV5-1 and J usage is TRBJ1-1; 7 bases are shared with TRBD1. CDR3 length equals 15 residues. Trimming removed 1 base from V and 4 bases from J; junction bases left unmatched: 7. Germline CDR1 and CDR2: SGHRS and YFSETQ. The CDR3 nucleotides read TGCGCCAGCAGCTTGTCAGGGCAGGGGGGCACTGAAGCTTTCTTT. It specifies CASSLSGQGGTEAFF.

The chain links TRBV4-2 to TRBJ2-5, with 8 bases matching TRBD2. This CDR3 is 17 amino acids long. J gave up 2 bases and V 4 bases, and 12 bases lay outside the gene matches. The V gene's germline CDR1 is LGHNA and CDR2 YNFKEQ. CDR3 loop: CASSPRGKRGKQETQYF. DNA for the CDR3: TGTGCCAGCAGCCCAAGGGGGAAGCGGGGGAAACAAGAGACCCAGTACTTC.

CDR3 sequence: CASSKSPGGRGYTF. As DNA, the CDR3 is TGTGCCAGCAGCAAGTCCCCAGGGGGTAGAGGCTACACCTTC. The rearrangement uses TRBV28 and TRBJ1-2; 7 bases map to TRBD1. The CDR3 sequence is 14 residues long. Trimming cost V 6 bases and J 8 bases; bases outside gene matches: 12. Germline V gene data show CDR1 as MDHEN and CDR2 as SYDVKM.

CDR3 sequence (DNA): TGCGCCAGCAGCTCCAGTCCCCTCGAGGGATACGAGCAGTACTTC. Encoded protein: CASSSSPLEGYEQYF. The genes are TRBV5-1 and TRBJ2-7, with TRBD2 as a possible D gene (5 bases). Deletions cut 3 bases from V and 4 bases from J, with 17 bases between. Germline V CDR1 and CDR2: SGHRS, YFSETQ. The CDR3 runs 15 residues.

The gene calls are TRBV13 and TRBJ1-1; D gene uncertain. This CDR3 comprises 16 residues. In germline, CDR1 is PRHDT, CDR2 FYEKMQ (reference sequence). V shed 4 bases and J shed 4 bases, with 19 bases lying between them. The CDR3 sequence: CASSSPSEGSGTEAFF. DNA of the CDR3: TGTGCCAGCAGCTCTCCTAGCGAAGGGTCGGGCACTGAAGCTTTCTTT.

V and J are TRBV5-1 and TRBJ2-1; 7 bases map to TRBD1. Germline loops: CDR1 SGHRS, CDR2 YFSETQ. The CDR3 runs 14 residues. V lost 0 bases, J lost 10 bases, and 7 bases stayed unmatched. CDR3 DNA: TGCGCCAGCAGCTTGGACAGGGGCGGCTGGGAGCAGTTCTTC. It yields the protein CASSLDRGGWEQFF.